This TCR beta chain was recorded in a study of CD8 T cells in ankylosing spondylitis. One entry per CDR3 protein results from TCRdb running MiXCR on the 5' RACE reads. The top ten clones hold less than 25% of a sample with about 220,000 distinct CDR3 sequences, roughly a tenth of them seen once. Germline CDR1 reads SEHNR; CDR2 reads FQNEAQ (reference sequence). The V gene lost 1 base and the J gene lost 0 bases, with 15 bases spanning the gap. There are 17 residues in the CDR3. This clonotype occurred a few times. The chain has TRBV7-9 and TRBJ1-2; D remains ambiguous. What was sequenced was blood, either unsorted or a sorted T cell fraction (not recorded which). The source of this sequence is a male donor with ankylosing spondylitis or in good health (not recorded which). CDR3 amino acids: CASSLGLLEGSNYGYTF. For the CDR3, the DNA is TGTGCCAGCAGCTTAGGGCTGTTGGAGGGATCTAACTATGGCTACACCTTC. Full variable domain (rest looked up from reference TRBV7-9 and TRBJ1-2): DTGVSQNPRHKITKRGQNVTFRCDPISEHNRLYWYRQTLGQGPEFLTYFQNEAQLEKSRLLSDRFSAERPKGSFSTLEIQRTEQGDSAMYLCASSLGLLEGSNYGYTFGSGTRLTVV.